The 27 T cell receptor beta chains below were found in one sample sequenced in a study of human T cells and chemical hapten exposure. Stated time point: pre-sensitization, week 0. Regarding treatment: therapeutic diphenylcyclopropenone sensitization with weekly scalp DPC. In TCRdb, the RACE reads were re-called with MiXCR into one record per CDR3 protein. The sample includes fewer than 150,000 distinct CDR3 sequences, about 13% seen only once; the top ten take approximately 2.8%. The sequences come from whole blood, collected in connection with sensitization to the hapten diphenylcyclopropenone (DPC). The receptors were gathered from a woman aged 18-29 years with alopecia areata. Some clones in this sample may be carry-over from other donors' samples.

This clonotype was recorded a few times. The CDR3 coding sequence is TGTGCCAGCAGCTCCCGACCTTCTAAGATGCGGGCCAACACTGAAGCTTTCTTT. Translated, it gives CASSSRPSKMRANTEAFF. The chain recombines TRBV11-3 with TRBJ1-1; D is ambiguous. The germline V gene encodes CDR1 SGHNT and CDR2 YENEEA. This CDR3 contains 18 residues. The V end lost 4 bases, the J end lost 2 bases, and 23 bases lay between the germline ends.

The J gene is TRBJ2-3, the V gene TRBV27; 9 bases match TRBD2. The CDR3 runs 15 residues. Per the germline V gene, CDR1 is MNHEY and CDR2 is SMNVEV (reference sequence). The V gene end was trimmed by 5 bases and the J gene end by 6 bases; junction bases not matched to a gene: 9. Here the CDR3 reads CASSRIAGAGDTQYF. In nucleotides, the CDR3 is TGTGCCAGCAGTAGGATAGCGGGGGCCGGGGATACGCAGTATTTT.

This clonotype was recorded a few times. The rearrangement links TRBV6-5 to TRBJ1-3; 10 positions agree with TRBD1. Germline loops: CDR1 MNHEY, CDR2 SVGAGI. This CDR3 comprises 14 residues. J was trimmed by 6 bases and V by 5 bases; bases with no gene match: 4. DNA of the CDR3: TGTGCCAGCAGTCCGGGGACAGGGGTAAACACCATATATTTT. Protein sequence: CASSPGTGVNTIYF.

This clonotype was counted many times. This chain links TRBV20-1 with TRBJ2-7; 7 bases are a match to TRBD2. The CDR3 consists of 12 residues. V was pared by 1 base and J by 7 bases, with 4 bases of the junction left unmatched. Germline values: CDR1 DFQATT, CDR2 SNEGSKA (reference sequence). CDR3: CSARARGGEQYF. Here the CDR3 DNA reads TGCAGTGCTAGAGCCCGCGGGGGAGAGCAGTACTTC.

Remarks on this clonotype: A read error may produce the germline difference seen at one junction end. The chain uses TRBV29-1 and TRBJ2-3, with D possibly being TRBD1 or TRBD2 (5 bases each). The CDR3 is 12 amino acids. Germline CDR1 reads SQVTM; CDR2 reads ANQGSEA. CDR3 in amino acids: CSVEVMGDTRYF. Written as DNA, the CDR3 is TGCAGCGTTGAAGTAATGGGGGATACGCGGTATTTT.

This clonotype was seen ten or more times. The chain employs TRBV6-2 or TRBV6-3 and TRBJ1-2, with 9 positions matching TRBD1. The CDR3 length is 16 residues. Germline assignment: CDR1 MNHEY and CDR2 SVGEGT. V gave up 6 bases and J gave up 4 bases; unmatched junction bases: 12. CDR3 amino acids: CASSLFMDRGPYGYTF. The CDR3 region has the DNA TGTGCCAGCAGCCTGTTTATGGACAGGGGTCCCTATGGCTACACCTTC.

In its sample, this clonotype was seen a few times. The gene calls are TRBV6-5 and TRBJ2-3, with D possibly TRBD2 on 6 matching bases. Germline V lookup: CDR1 MNHEY, CDR2 SVGAGI. V was clipped by 2 bases and J by 8 bases, with 14 bases between them. The CDR3 totals 14 residues. In nucleotides, the CDR3 is TGTGCCAGCAGTTACCCTGGGGTCGGGGGTACGCAGTATTTT. It specifies CASSYPGVGGTQYF.

This clonotype showed up many times. V and J are TRBV7-9 and TRBJ1-1; no clear D gene. V gave up 2 bases and J gave up 1 base, with 8 bases separating them. The CDR3 sequence is 14 residues long. Germline CDR1 reads SEHNR; CDR2 reads FQNEAQ (reference sequence). The CDR3 DNA reads TGTGCCAGCAGCTTAAGTCAGTCGAACACTGAAGCTTTCTTT. Its protein is CASSLSQSNTEAFF.

CDR3 loop: CASSRTGAGANVLTF. The CDR3 coding sequence is TGTGCCAGCAGCAGGACAGGGGCTGGGGCCAACGTCCTGACTTTC. The chain is built from TRBV6-2 or TRBV6-3 and TRBJ2-6; the match to TRBD1 covers 9 bases. Trimming at V came to 6 bases and at J to 2 bases, leaving 2 bases not matched to a gene. The CDR3 length is 15 residues. From germline, CDR1 is MNHEY and CDR2 SVGEGT.

The rearrangement links TRBV19 to TRBJ2-7, with D perhaps TRBD1 or TRBD2 (5 bases each). The germline V gene has CDR1 LNHDA and CDR2 SQIVND (reference sequence). The V end lost 5 bases, the J end lost 2 bases, and 13 bases lay between the germline ends. CDR3 length equals 14 residues. The DNA for the CDR3 is TGTGCCAGTAGTGCCCGGGACGGACCCTACGAGCAGTACTTC. Amino acids: CASSARDGPYEQYF.

This clonotype was recorded a few times. This chain uses TRBV20-1 with TRBJ1-3; D is undetermined. Germline CDR1 and CDR2: DFQATT and SNEGSKA (reference sequence). V lost 4 bases, J lost 4 bases, and 5 bases lay in between. CDR3 length equals 11 residues. The CDR3 region has the DNA TGCAGTGCTAAACGGGGAAACACCATATATTTT. Its protein product is CSAKRGNTIYF.

This clonotype has a handful of counts. This chain links TRBV29-1 with TRBJ2-3; 7 bases map to TRBD1. With V trimmed by 0 bases and J by 0 bases, 6 bases remained unmatched. Germline V lookup: CDR1 SQVTM, CDR2 ANQGSEA. The CDR3 loop spans 16 amino acids. As DNA, the CDR3 is TGCAGCGTTGAAGAGGGACAGATTACTAGCACAGATACGCAGTATTTT. Its protein is CSVEEGQITSTDTQYF.

The rearrangement uses TRBV6-2 or TRBV6-3 and TRBJ2-1, with 12 bases that match TRBD2. V gave up 4 bases and J gave up 7 bases; unmatched junction bases: 11. The CDR3 length is 17 residues. Germline CDR1 and CDR2: MNHEY and SVGEGT. The CDR3 spells CASSWAGTSGYTNEQFF. CDR3 sequence (DNA): TGTGCCAGCAGTTGGGCAGGGACTAGCGGGTATACGAATGAGCAGTTCTTC.

The sample holds many counts of this clonotype. V gene TRBV28 combines with J gene TRBJ1-5, with D possibly matching TRBD1 (5 bases). This CDR3 spans 17 amino acids. V was shortened by 6 bases and J by 4 bases, with 22 bases between the two germline ends. Germline V gene lookup returns CDR1 MDHEN and CDR2 SYDVKM. For the CDR3, the DNA is TGTGCCAGCAGAACTGCAGGGAGTGGGAGGAGAAATCAGCCCCAGCATTTT. It translates to CASRTAGSGRRNQPQHF.

The chain recombines TRBV7-9 with TRBJ1-2; D possibly corresponds to TRBD1 (5 bases). The CDR3 runs to 17 residues. Looked up from germline, CDR1 is SEHNR and CDR2 is FQNEAQ (reference sequence). Trimming removed 10 bases at V and 1 base at J, with 25 bases between. This CDR3 reads CAISPPGESTFNYGYTF. DNA for the CDR3: TGTGCCATCTCCCCTCCGGGGGAATCCACCTTTAACTATGGCTACACCTTC.

This clonotype was detected many times. This rearrangement joins TRBV20-1 to TRBJ1-3; D is unresolved. CDR3 length: 14 amino acids. With 3 bases removed from V and 0 bases from J, the gap between germline ends came to 9 bases. The germline V gene has CDR1 DFQATT and CDR2 SNEGSKA (reference sequence). The CDR3 region has the DNA TGCAGTGCTAGGTCCGTTGACTCTGGAAACACCATATATTTT. This translates into CSARSVDSGNTIYF.

The rearrangement uses TRBV7-2 and TRBJ2-5, with 8 bases fitting TRBD1. The junction had 6 bases not matched to a gene; V was cut back by 5 bases and J by 4 bases. CDR1 is SGHTA and CDR2 is FQGNSA in the germline V gene. This CDR3 has 14 residues. This chain's CDR3 is CASSPIRGLETQYF. In DNA, the CDR3 is TGTGCCAGCAGCCCGATCAGGGGGCTAGAGACCCAGTACTTC.

This clonotype was seen a handful of times. The chain carries TRBV7-9 and TRBJ2-7; 10 nucleotides line up with TRBD1. Germline CDR1 reads SEHNR; CDR2 reads FQNEAQ (reference sequence). V lost 3 bases, J lost 4 bases, and 3 bases stayed unmatched. The CDR3 has 14 residues. CDR3 coding DNA: TGTGCCAGCAGCTTTGGGACAGGGGAATACGAGCAGTACTTC. It codes for CASSFGTGEYEQYF.

In this sample, this clonotype turned up a few times. This chain uses TRBV7-2 with TRBJ2-7; D may be TRBD2 (6 bases). The germline V gene encodes CDR1 SGHTA and CDR2 FQGNSA. This CDR3 is built from 14 residues. V dropped 1 base and J dropped 3 bases, with 10 bases sitting between them. CDR3 in amino acids: CASSLERGLYEQYF. CDR3 nucleotides: TGTGCCAGCAGCTTAGAGAGGGGACTCTACGAGCAGTACTTC.

This clonotype was detected a few times. V gene TRBV3-1 combines with J gene TRBJ2-1, with 7 positions matching TRBD2. J gave up 7 bases and V 1 base, and 1 base lay outside the gene matches. The CDR3 contains 13 residues. Germline loops: CDR1 LGHDT, CDR2 YNNKEL (reference sequence). The CDR3 protein is CASSQVSGNEQFF. CDR3 DNA sequence: TGTGCCAGCAGCCAAGTTAGCGGGAATGAGCAGTTCTTC.

In its sample, this clonotype was seen many times. The rearrangement uses TRBV3-1 and TRBJ1-1, with TRBD1 matching 9 bases. CDR3 length: 14 amino acids. The ends lost 6 bases at V and 4 bases at J; junction bases unmatched: 6. Germline assignment: CDR1 LGHDT and CDR2 YNNKEL (reference sequence). The CDR3 sequence: CASRGQGRSTEAFF. Written as DNA, the CDR3 is TGTGCCAGCAGAGGACAGGGGAGGAGCACTGAAGCTTTCTTT.

This clonotype was observed a few times. This chain links TRBV2 with TRBJ2-1; D gene unclear. Germline assignment: CDR1 SNHLY and CDR2 FYNNEI. CDR3 size: 11 residues. Trimming shortened V by 0 bases and J by 9 bases, and 3 bases separated the two germline ends. The CDR3 spells CASSEAAEQFF. The CDR3 DNA reads TGTGCCAGCAGTGAAGCGGCTGAGCAGTTCTTC. Combining the CDR3 with reference TRBV2 and TRBJ2-1 gives the whole variable domain EPEVTQTPSHQVTQMGQEVILRCVPISNHLYFYWYRQILGQKVEFLVSFYNNEISEKSEIFDDQFSVERPDGSNFTLKIRSTKLEDSAMYFCASSEAAEQFFGPGTRLTVL.

This clonotype was seen at least ten times. V and J are TRBV6-1 and TRBJ2-1, with TRBD1 matching over 7 bases. The CDR3 has 14 amino acids. Trimming took 6 bases from V and 5 from J; bases not matched to a gene: 7. Per germline, CDR1 MNHNS and CDR2 SASEGT. The CDR3 spells CASRPTGVHNEQFF. CDR3 sequence (DNA): TGTGCCAGCAGGCCTACAGGGGTCCACAATGAGCAGTTCTTC.

There are a few counts of this clonotype. The gene calls are TRBV7-2 and TRBJ2-6; a possible D gene is TRBD1 (6 bases). Germline V gene sequence: CDR1 SGHTA, CDR2 FQGNSA. This CDR3 has 16 amino acids. The ends were cut back, 5 bases at V and 4 bases at J, with 15 bases in the middle. As DNA, the CDR3 is TGTGCCAGCAGCGTAGGAGGACAGATGGGGGCCAACGTCCTGACTTTC. Translation: CASSVGGQMGANVLTF.

In its sample, this clonotype was seen a few times. The V call is TRBV4-3, the J call TRBJ1-4; D not resolved. V shed 3 bases and J shed 5 bases, with 22 bases lying between them. The CDR3 has 18 residues. Germline V gives CDR1 LGHNA, CDR2 YSLEER. CDR3 loop: CASSHKVRVNLGNEKLFF. In nucleotides, the CDR3 is TGCGCCAGCAGCCACAAAGTTCGGGTGAACCTCGGGAATGAAAAACTGTTTTTT.

This clonotype has only a few counts. V gene TRBV7-2 combines with J gene TRBJ2-7; maybe TRBD1 (6 bases). Trimming removed 2 bases from V and 2 bases from J, with 10 bases in between. This CDR3 spans 14 amino acids. CDR1 and CDR2 (germline): SGHTA, FQGNSA. CDR3 sequence: CASSLRRDTYEQYF. CDR3 bases: TGTGCCAGCAGCTTACGCCGGGACACCTACGAGCAGTACTTC.

The J gene is TRBJ2-7, the V gene TRBV10-3; D is ambiguous. Germline V gene sequence: CDR1 ENHRY, CDR2 SYGVKD. Trimming pared 0 bases from V and 5 bases from J, leaving 2 bases between. The CDR3 runs 11 residues. As DNA, the CDR3 is TGTGCCATCAGTGAGTCCCACGAGCAGTACTTC. The encoded protein is CAISESHEQYF.